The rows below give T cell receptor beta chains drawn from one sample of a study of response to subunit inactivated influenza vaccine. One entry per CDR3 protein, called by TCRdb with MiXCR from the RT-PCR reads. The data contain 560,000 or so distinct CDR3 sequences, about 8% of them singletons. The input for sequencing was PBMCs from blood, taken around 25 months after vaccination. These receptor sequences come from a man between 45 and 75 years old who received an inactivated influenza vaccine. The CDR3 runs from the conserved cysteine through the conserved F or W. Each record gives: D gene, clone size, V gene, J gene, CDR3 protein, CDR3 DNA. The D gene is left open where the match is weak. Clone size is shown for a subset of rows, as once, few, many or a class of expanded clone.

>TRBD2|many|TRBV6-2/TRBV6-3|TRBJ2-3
CASSTLLAVTDTQYF
TGTGCCAGCAGCACGCTCCTAGCGGTCACAGATACGCAGTATTTT
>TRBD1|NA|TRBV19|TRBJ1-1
CASSIAGQGAQRTNTEAFF
TGTGCCAGTAGTATCGCAGGTCAGGGGGCCCAAAGAACCAACACTGAAGCTTTCTTT
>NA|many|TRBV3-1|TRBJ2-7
CASSMRVGYEQYF
TGTGCCAGCAGCATGCGAGTCGGTTACGAGCAGTACTTC
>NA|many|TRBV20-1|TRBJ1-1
CSARNREAGEAFF
TGCAGTGCTAGAAACAGGGAGGCGGGTGAAGCTTTCTTT
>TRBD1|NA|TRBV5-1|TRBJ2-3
CASSRQGDRPDTQYF
TGCGCCAGCAGCCGACAGGGGGATAGGCCAGATACGCAGTATTTT
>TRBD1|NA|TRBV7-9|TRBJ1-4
CASSPGGKKLFF
TGTGCCAGCAGCCCAGGGGGGAAAAAACTGTTTTTT
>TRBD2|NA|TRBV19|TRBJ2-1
CASSTGLAGALEQFF
TGTGCCAGTAGTACCGGACTAGCGGGAGCCCTTGAGCAGTTCTTC
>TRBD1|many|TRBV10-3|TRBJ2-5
CAISEFSAWTGVLETQYF
TGTGCCATCAGTGAGTTTTCGGCCTGGACAGGGGTATTAGAGACCCAGTACTTC
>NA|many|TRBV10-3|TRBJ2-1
CAIRQNVNNEQFF
TGTGCCATCAGACAGAACGTTAACAATGAGCAGTTCTTC
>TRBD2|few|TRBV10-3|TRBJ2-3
CAITSGLAGGTDTQYF
TGTGCCATCACCTCGGGACTAGCGGGAGGTACAGATACGCAGTATTTT
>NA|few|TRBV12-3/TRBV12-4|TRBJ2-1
CASSLRTEQFF
TGTGCCAGCAGTTTACGGACTGAACAGTTCTTC
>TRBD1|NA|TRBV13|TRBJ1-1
CASSWDRPEAFF
TGTGCCAGCAGCTGGGACAGGCCTGAAGCTTTCTTT
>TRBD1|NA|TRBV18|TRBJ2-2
CASSPYRDRRNTGELFF
TGTGCCAGCTCACCATACCGGGACAGGAGGAACACCGGGGAGCTGTTTTTT
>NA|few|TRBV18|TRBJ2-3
CASSPRGAGDTQYF
TGTGCCAGCTCACCACGGGGGGCCGGAGATACGCAGTATTTT
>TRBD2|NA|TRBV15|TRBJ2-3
CATSREGAGVSDTQYF
TGTGCCACCAGCAGAGAAGGGGCGGGAGTGTCAGATACGCAGTATTTT
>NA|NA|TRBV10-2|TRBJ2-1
CASTGERVPYNEQFF
TGCGCCAGCACTGGTGAGCGGGTCCCCTACAATGAGCAGTTCTTC
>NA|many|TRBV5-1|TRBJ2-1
CASSTVGNEQFF
TGCGCCAGCAGTACGGTGGGGAATGAGCAGTTCTTC
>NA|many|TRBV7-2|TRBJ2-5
CASSLMQETQYF
TGTGCCAGCAGCTTAATGCAAGAGACCCAGTACTTC
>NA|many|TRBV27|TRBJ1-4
CASSLYSTNEKLFF
TGTGCCAGCAGTTTATATTCAACTAATGAAAAACTGTTTTTT
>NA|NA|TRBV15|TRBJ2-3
CATSRYIGSTDTQYF
TGTGCCACCAGCAGATACATTGGAAGCACAGATACGCAGTATTTT
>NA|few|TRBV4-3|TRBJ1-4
CASSQDRQLNEKLFF
TGCGCCAGCAGCCAAGATAGACAGCTTAATGAAAAACTGTTTTTT
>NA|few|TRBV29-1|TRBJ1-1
CSVDPTGNTEAFF
TGCAGCGTTGACCCGACAGGGAACACTGAAGCTTTCTTT
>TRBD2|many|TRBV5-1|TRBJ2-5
CASSTGLDFETQYF
TGCGCCAGCAGCACTGGACTAGATTTCGAGACCCAGTACTTC
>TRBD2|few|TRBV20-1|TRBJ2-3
CSARTSGFSTDTQYF
TGCAGTGCTAGAACTAGCGGGTTTAGCACAGATACGCAGTATTTT
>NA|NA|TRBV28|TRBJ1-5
CASASPGLVQPQHF
TGTGCCAGCGCTTCCCCCGGGTTAGTTCAGCCCCAGCATTTT
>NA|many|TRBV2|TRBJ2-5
CASRRESQETQYF
TGTGCCAGCAGGCGAGAGTCCCAAGAGACCCAGTACTTC
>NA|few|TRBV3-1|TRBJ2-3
CASSQSPGVTTDTQYF
TGTGCCAGCAGCCAAAGTCCGGGGGTAACCACAGATACGCAGTATTTT
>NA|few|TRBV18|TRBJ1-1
CASSQQERNTEAFF
TGTGCCAGCTCACAACAGGAAAGGAACACTGAAGCTTTCTTT
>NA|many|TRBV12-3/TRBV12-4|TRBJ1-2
CASSNSTGTYGYTF
TGTGCCAGCAGTAACAGCACGGGTACCTATGGCTACACCTTC